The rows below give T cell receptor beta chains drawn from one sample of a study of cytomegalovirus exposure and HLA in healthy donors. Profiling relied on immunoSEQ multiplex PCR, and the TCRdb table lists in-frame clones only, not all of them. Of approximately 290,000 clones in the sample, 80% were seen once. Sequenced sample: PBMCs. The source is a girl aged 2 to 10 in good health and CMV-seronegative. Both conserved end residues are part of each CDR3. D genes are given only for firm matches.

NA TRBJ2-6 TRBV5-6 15 CASSLVQGGANVLTF
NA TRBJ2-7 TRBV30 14 CAWSVRAPAYEQYF
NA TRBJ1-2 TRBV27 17 CASSSTPGSPEGHGYTF
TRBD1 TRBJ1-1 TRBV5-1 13 CASRSGGGTEAFF
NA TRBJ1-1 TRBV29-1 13 CSASGGVNTEAFF
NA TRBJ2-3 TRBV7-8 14 CASSSQGGTDTQYF
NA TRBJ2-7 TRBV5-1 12 CASSPGREEQYF
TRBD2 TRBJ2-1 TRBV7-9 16 CASSSLTSHSYNEQFF
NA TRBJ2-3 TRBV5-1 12 CASSFGRDTQYF
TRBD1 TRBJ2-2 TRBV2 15 CASNPGQVTPGELFF
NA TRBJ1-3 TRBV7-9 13 CASSLGAGNTIYF
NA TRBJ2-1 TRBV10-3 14 CAISALLGVGEQFF
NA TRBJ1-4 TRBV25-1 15 CASSGVLGANEKLFF
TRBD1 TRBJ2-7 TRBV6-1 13 CASRWTGQYEQYF
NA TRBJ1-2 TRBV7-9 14 CASSPSGQFYGYTF
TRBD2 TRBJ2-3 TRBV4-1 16 CASSQEYGGAIDTQYF
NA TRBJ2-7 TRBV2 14 CASVDRSNSYEQYF
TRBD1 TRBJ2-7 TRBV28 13 CASSFSDRDEQYF
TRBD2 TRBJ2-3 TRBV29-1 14 CSAKRAGAADTQYF
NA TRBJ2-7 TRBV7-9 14 CSSSLQPVYHEQYF
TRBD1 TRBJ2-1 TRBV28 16 CASSRRDRGPYNEQFF
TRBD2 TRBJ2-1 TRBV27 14 CASSLGLAVGEQFF
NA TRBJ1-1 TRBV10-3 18 CAIREGSAYGQGGSEAFF
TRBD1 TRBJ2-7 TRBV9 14 CASSAGTGNYEQYF
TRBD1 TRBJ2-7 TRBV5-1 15 CASSLARDRGGEQYF
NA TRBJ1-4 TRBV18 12 CASSSSWEKLFF
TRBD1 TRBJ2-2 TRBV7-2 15 CASSRQGALAGELFF
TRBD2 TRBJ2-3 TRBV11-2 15 CASSLRDYLTDTQYF
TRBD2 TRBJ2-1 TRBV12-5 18 CASGQLLAGGPWANEQFF
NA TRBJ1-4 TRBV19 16 CASSIIPSGGDEKLFF
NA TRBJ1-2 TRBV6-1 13 CASSEYLGQGYTF
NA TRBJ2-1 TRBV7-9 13 CASSQGSYNEQFF
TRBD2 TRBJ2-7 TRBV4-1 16 CASSQGNLAGVYEQYF
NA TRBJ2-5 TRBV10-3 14 CAISTVSGGETQYF
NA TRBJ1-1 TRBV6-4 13 CASRRQENTEAFF
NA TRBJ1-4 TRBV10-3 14 CAIQAGLANEKLFF
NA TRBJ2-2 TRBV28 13 CASRTGSTGELFF
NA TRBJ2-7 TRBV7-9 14 CASSFWVEGDEQYF
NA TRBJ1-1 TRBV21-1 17 CASSKGRRAMLNTEAFF
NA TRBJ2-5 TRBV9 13 CASSAPYAETQYF
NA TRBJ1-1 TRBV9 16 CASSADNRVGFSEAFF
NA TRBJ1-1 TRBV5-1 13 CASRLGEGTEAFF
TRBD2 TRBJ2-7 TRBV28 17 CASSILLLAGGLREQYF
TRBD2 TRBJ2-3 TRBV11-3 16 CASSSASGGASRTQYF
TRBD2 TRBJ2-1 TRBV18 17 CASSRTSGSFSYNEQFF
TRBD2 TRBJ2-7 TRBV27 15 CASRLSSGFSYEQYF
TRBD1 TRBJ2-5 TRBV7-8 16 CASSFRGLTSQETQYF
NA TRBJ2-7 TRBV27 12 CASRQQGGGSYF
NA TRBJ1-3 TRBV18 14 CASSSRGSGNTIYF
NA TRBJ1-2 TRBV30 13 CAWRPGGDYGYTF
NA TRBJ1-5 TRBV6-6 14 CASRQGTGNQPQHF
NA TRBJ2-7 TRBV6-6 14 CASSWEGEWYEQYF
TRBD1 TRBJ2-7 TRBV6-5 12 CASSYSGTGEYF
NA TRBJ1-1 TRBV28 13 CATIYQVNTEAFF
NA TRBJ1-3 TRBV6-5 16 CASSYSGGIVGNTIYF
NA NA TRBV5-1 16 CASSLGSGGPTYEQYF
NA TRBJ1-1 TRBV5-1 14 CASSWDTGNTEAFF
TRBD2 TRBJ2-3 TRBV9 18 CASSASGTSAMSTDTQYF
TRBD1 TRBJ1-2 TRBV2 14 CASSRMGQNYGYTF
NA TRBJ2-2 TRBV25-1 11 CASSPSGELFF